The clone carrying this T cell receptor beta chain was found a few times. Its antigen is unknown. These data come from a study of CD8+CD57+ T cells in acquired aplastic anemia. Study in general: An average of about 3.4 ug of DNA was obtained from sorted CD4+ and CD8+ cells.

Findings and caveats of the study: Statistical testing detected no significant gap in CD8+ Simpson's diversity between patients and controls.

Germline-derived CDR1 and CDR2 are DFQATT and SNEGSKA (reference sequence). This CDR3 region has 16 residues. Trimming took 3 bases from V and 3 from J; bases not matched to a gene: 11. Genomic DNA, serving as template, underwent TCR beta VDJ and CDR3 profiling. TCRdb re-called the reads through MiXCR, storing one row per CDR3 protein. The sample yields around 210,000 distinct CDR3 sequences, approximately 60% seen once. Patients selected for sequencing had displayed CD8+CD57+ cell expansion by flow cytometry. Every patient presented with severe acquired aplastic anemia. The source of this sequence is a human donor with aplastic anemia. The source material was sorted CD4+, CD8+, or CD8+CD57+ T cells (not recorded which) from PBMCs. The chain is built from TRBV20-1 and TRBJ2-1, with TRBD2 matching 7 bases. The CDR3: CSASRKRDLRYNEQFF. CDR3 nucleotide sequence: TGCAGTGCTAGCCGTAAGCGGGACTTACGCTACAATGAGCAGTTCTTC.